The 31 T cell receptor beta chains presented below share a single source sample, sequenced in a study of CD8+ T cells in alopecia areata. Once RNA had been extracted, it was reverse transcribed into cDNA to act as the sequencing template. The method was immunoSEQ multiplex PCR; TCRdb's version includes in-frame clones alone and lacks a portion of them. The data contain approximately 58,000 clones, 44% of them seen just once; the ten biggest clones take up just over 50%. Sequenced input: NKG2D-low CD8+ T cells sorted from blood. These receptors came from a human donor with alopecia areata.

This clone appeared a few times. V usage is TRBV2 and J usage is TRBJ2-1; 8 bases agree with TRBD1. The CDR3 contains 13 residues. Per germline, CDR1 SNHLY and CDR2 FYNNEI. After removal of 11 bases from V and 6 bases from J, the junction contained 9 bases not matched to a gene. In DNA, the CDR3 is TGTGCCGGTGGCAGGGGGCGCGGCAATGAGCAGTTCTTC. The encoded protein is CAGGRGRGNEQFF.

A few counts support this clone. The chain couples TRBV7-9 to TRBJ2-7; 7 nucleotides agree with TRBD2. CDR1 SEHNR and CDR2 FQNEAQ come from the germline V gene (reference sequence). The CDR3 totals 15 residues. V dropped 5 bases and J dropped 4; count of bases not matched to a gene: 11. CDR3: CASSERGGSLYEQYF. The CDR3 DNA follows: TGTGCCAGCAGCGAGCGCGGCGGGAGTCTATACGAGCAGTACTTC.

The chain couples TRBV4-1 to TRBJ1-1, with TRBD1 as a possible D gene (5 bases). This CDR3 spans 14 amino acids. Trimming shortened V by 4 bases and J by 4 bases, and 13 bases separated the two germline ends. Germline V gives CDR1 MGHRA, CDR2 YSYEKL. This chain's CDR3 is CASSLAQGGTEAFF. CDR3 nucleotides: TGCGCCAGCAGCCTCGCTCAGGGAGGCACTGAAGCTTTCTTT.

This clone was detected once. The V and J genes are TRBV4-3 and TRBJ2-3; D gene unclear. Germline-derived CDR1 and CDR2 are LGHNA and YSLEER. V was pared by 0 bases and J by 0 bases, with 4 bases between. This CDR3 contains 14 residues. Here the CDR3 DNA reads TGCGCCAGCAGCCAAGATTGGAGCACAGATACGCAGTATTTT. It specifies CASSQDWSTDTQYF.

The chain recombines TRBV15 with TRBJ2-2, with TRBD1 matching 10 bases. The germline V gene has CDR1 LNHNV and CDR2 YYDKDF (reference sequence). Trimming removed 5 bases from V and 0 bases from J; junction bases left unmatched: 3. CDR3 length: 16 residues. The CDR3: CATSHDRGPNTGELFF. The CDR3 coding sequence is TGTGCCACCAGCCACGACAGGGGGCCGAACACCGGGGAGCTGTTTTTT.

The J gene is TRBJ1-1, the V gene TRBV30; no definite D call. Germline V gene data show CDR1 as GTSNPN and CDR2 as SVGIG (reference sequence). V dropped 5 bases and J dropped 0 bases, with 10 bases sitting between them. CDR3 length equals 13 residues. DNA for the CDR3: TGTGCCTGGGGCCTGACACTGAACACTGAAGCTTTCTTT. Residues: CAWGLTLNTEAFF.

This clone was counted only a few times. The gene calls are TRBV4-3 and TRBJ2-7; TRBD2 is a possible D gene (5 bases). Looked up from germline, CDR1 is LGHNA and CDR2 is YSLEER. The V end was cut by 4 bases, the J end by 0 bases, with 13 bases between. The CDR3 runs to 15 residues. This chain's CDR3 is CASSLGSSISYEQYF. CDR3 coding DNA: TGCGCCAGCAGCCTGGGGAGCTCCATCTCCTACGAGCAGTACTTC.

This clone has just a few counts. The chain carries TRBV29-1 and TRBJ2-1; a possible D gene is TRBD2 (5 bases). The germline V and J ends were trimmed by 3 bases and 0 bases, with 9 bases remaining between them. The CDR3 covers 14 residues. Germline-derived CDR1 and CDR2 are SQVTM and ANQGSEA. The CDR3 is CSVDSGSSYNEQFF. Here the CDR3 DNA reads TGCAGCGTTGACAGTGGGAGCTCCTACAATGAGCAGTTCTTC.

This clone was seen a few times. The rearrangement links TRBV4-3 to TRBJ2-5; the D call may be TRBD1 or TRBD2 (5 bases each). This CDR3 has 16 residues. CDR1 and CDR2 (germline): LGHNA, YSLEER. Between the trimmed V and J ends, which lost 0 bases and 0 bases, there was a span of 11 bases. The CDR3 DNA follows: TGCGCCAGCAGCCAAGATGGTTGGGACCACCAAGAGACCCAGTACTTC. It codes for CASSQDGWDHQETQYF.

This clone was seen a handful of times. The J gene is TRBJ2-3, the V gene TRBV4-3; D uncertain. The CDR3 has 13 amino acids. Trimming removed 4 bases at V and 1 base at J, with 6 bases between. Germline V lookup: CDR1 LGHNA, CDR2 YSLEER. CDR3 DNA sequence: TGCGCCAGCAGCCTGGACGGCACAGATACGCAGTATTTT. Its translation: CASSLDGTDTQYF.

The chain uses TRBV7-9 and TRBJ1-1; tentatively, D is TRBD1 (5 bases). CDR1 is SEHNR, CDR2 FQNEAQ, per germline (reference sequence). The CDR3 contains 14 residues. V lost 1 base and J lost 6, with 12 bases in between. This CDR3 is CASSLDYRSSEAFF. CDR3 sequence (DNA): TGTGCCAGCAGCTTAGATTACAGGTCCTCTGAAGCTTTCTTT.

This clone came up once. This rearrangement joins TRBV11-3 to TRBJ2-2, with D perhaps TRBD1 (6 bases). Trimming stripped 0 bases from V and 1 base from J, with 12 bases between. Per the germline V gene, CDR1 is SGHNT and CDR2 is YENEEA. CDR3 length equals 17 residues. CDR3 protein: CASSLDLGGQNTGELFF. CDR3 nucleotides: TGTGCCAGCAGCTTAGATCTTGGGGGACAGAACACCGGGGAGCTGTTTTTT.

V is TRBV7-9 and J is TRBJ2-7; TRBD2 aligns across 12 bases. Germline V gene data show CDR1 as SEHNR and CDR2 as FQNEAQ (reference sequence). After removal of 1 base from V and 2 bases from J, the junction contained 0 bases not matched to a gene. The CDR3 totals 15 residues. CDR3 nucleotides: TGTGCCAGCAGCTTAGGGACTAGCGGGACCTACGAGCAGTACTTC. Protein product: CASSLGTSGTYEQYF.

V is TRBV27 and J is TRBJ1-3; TRBD1 might be the D (5 bases). Germline-derived CDR1 and CDR2 are MNHEY and SMNVEV (reference sequence). Deletions cut 0 bases from V and 4 bases from J, with 10 bases between. This CDR3 has 15 residues. Here the CDR3 reads CASSLSRQGGNTIYF. CDR3 DNA sequence: TGTGCCAGCAGTTTATCCCGCCAGGGAGGAAACACCATATATTTT.

This clone was found a few times. The V and J genes are TRBV5-1 and TRBJ2-3, with unresolved D. The CDR3 runs to 14 residues. CDR1 and CDR2 from the germline V gene are SGHRS and YFSETQ. Trimming shortened V by 0 bases and J by 6 bases, and 11 bases separated the two germline ends. In DNA, the CDR3 is TGCGCCAGCAGCTTGGGATACGGAGTGGATACGCAGTATTTT. Its protein is CASSLGYGVDTQYF.

This clone turned up a few times. The V call is TRBV7-3, the J call TRBJ2-1; no clear D. Looked up from germline, CDR1 is SGHTA and CDR2 is FQGTGA. With 5 bases removed from V and 9 bases from J, the gap between germline ends came to 11 bases. The CDR3 spans 12 residues. The CDR3 here is CASSEVGGEQFF. DNA of the CDR3: TGTGCCAGCAGCGAAGTGGGCGGTGAGCAGTTCTTC. The whole variable domain, filled in from reference TRBV7-3 and TRBJ2-1, reads GAGVSQTPSNKVTEKGKYVELRCDPISGHTALYWYRQSLGQGPEFLIYFQGTGAADDSGLPNDRFFAVRPEGSVSTLKIQRTERGDSAVYLCASSEVGGEQFFGPGTRLTVL.

The chain employs TRBV29-1 and TRBJ2-5; D might be TRBD1 (6 bases). The end of the DNA aligns better with TRBJ2-7, so the J call may be wrong. Germline V gene data show CDR1 as SQVTM and CDR2 as ANQGSEA. This CDR3 has 14 amino acids. The DNA of the CDR3 is TGCAGCGTTGAACTCGGGACATTAACCTACGAGCAGTACTTC. Protein product: CSVELGTLTYEQYF.

This clone appeared a few times. This rearrangement joins TRBV6-6 to TRBJ2-3; possibly TRBD2 for D (5 bases). There are 15 residues in the CDR3. With 1 base removed from V and 3 bases from J, the gap between germline ends came to 11 bases. Germline V gene sequence: CDR1 MNHNY, CDR2 SVGAGI (reference sequence). The CDR3 DNA is TGTGCCAGCAGTTACTTAAAACTAGGAACAGATACGCAGTATTTT. Protein sequence: CASSYLKLGTDTQYF.

The gene calls are TRBV27 and TRBJ2-7; 10 bases agree with TRBD1. The CDR3 is 13 amino acids. J was trimmed by 7 bases and V by 7 bases; bases with no gene match: 7. CDR1 and CDR2 from the germline V gene are MNHEY and SMNVEV (reference sequence). The CDR3 DNA sequence: TGTGCCAGCAAGGCCGACAGGGGGCAGGAGCAGTACTTC. Protein product: CASKADRGQEQYF.

The chain carries TRBV4-1 and TRBJ2-5; D remains ambiguous. This CDR3 is built from 14 residues. V dropped 1 base and J dropped 3 bases, with 9 bases sitting between them. Germline CDR1 MGHRA, CDR2 YSYEKL. The CDR3 here is CASSQGHYEETQYF. The CDR3 nucleotides read TGCGCCAGCAGCCAAGGCCATTACGAAGAGACCCAGTACTTC.

This clone was observed a few times. V is TRBV28 and J is TRBJ1-5, with unresolved D. Trimming pared 1 base from V and 2 bases from J, leaving 12 bases between. This CDR3 spans 16 amino acids. Germline V lookup: CDR1 MDHEN, CDR2 SYDVKM. The CDR3 bases are TGTGCCAGCAGTTTATTCGGGGTAGAGGGCAATCAGCCCCAGCATTTT. Its translation is CASSLFGVEGNQPQHF.

The chain combines TRBV25-1 with TRBJ2-5, with 11 bases identical to TRBD1. The CDR3 has 14 amino acids. The V gene's germline CDR1 is MGHDK and CDR2 SYGVNS. The V and J ends lost 9 bases and 4 bases, in that order; junction bases with no gene match: 7. The CDR3 reads CASGTGGYGETQYF. CDR3 bases: TGTGCCAGTGGGACAGGGGGATATGGAGAGACCCAGTACTTC. Full variable domain (rest looked up from reference TRBV25-1 and TRBJ2-5): EADIYQTPRYLVIGTGKKITLECSQTMGHDKMYWYQQDPGMELHLIHYSYGVNSTEKGDLSSESTVSRIRTEHFPLTLESARPSHTSQYLCASGTGGYGETQYFGPGTRLLVL.

This clone turned up a few times. The J gene is TRBJ2-1, the V gene TRBV29-1, with 7 positions matching TRBD1. The CDR3 contains 13 residues. V lost 4 bases, J lost 0 bases, and 0 bases stayed unmatched. CDR1 and CDR2 (germline): SQVTM, ANQGSEA. The CDR3 loop reads CSVGTGSYNEQFF. Here the CDR3 DNA reads TGCAGCGTTGGGACAGGCTCCTACAATGAGCAGTTCTTC.

This clone turned up a few times. The V call is TRBV4-3, the J call TRBJ1-1, with unresolved D. The CDR3 extends over 14 amino acids. Germline V gene sequence: CDR1 LGHNA, CDR2 YSLEER. V lost 3 bases and J lost 7, with 15 bases in between. The CDR3 DNA is TGCGCCAGCAGCCAGGCGGACTCTAACGGTGAAGCTTTCTTT. The encoded protein is CASSQADSNGEAFF.

This clone came up a few times. CDR3 in amino acids: CASKFEGVRNIQYF. The CDR3 DNA sequence: TGTGCCAGCAAGTTCGAGGGAGTCAGAAACATTCAGTACTTC. This chain connects TRBV2 to TRBJ2-4; D perhaps matches TRBD2 (5 bases). CDR3 length: 14 residues. Trimming removed 7 bases from V and 6 bases from J, with 16 bases in between. CDR1 SNHLY and CDR2 FYNNEI come from the germline V gene.

This clone appeared a few times. The chain couples TRBV4-1 to TRBJ2-5; 7 nucleotides align to TRBD2. V lost 0 bases and J lost 5; bases outside the gene matches: 6. The CDR3 runs 15 residues. Germline V gives CDR1 MGHRA, CDR2 YSYEKL. CDR3 loop: CASSQDLSRGETQYF. The DNA for the CDR3 is TGCGCCAGCAGCCAAGATCTCTCGCGGGGGGAGACCCAGTACTTC.

There are a few counts of this clone. The chain carries TRBV7-9 and TRBJ2-1, with no clear D. The CDR3 covers 11 residues. V was clipped by 3 bases and J by 10 bases, with 7 bases between them. The germline V gene has CDR1 SEHNR and CDR2 FQNEAQ (reference sequence). The CDR3 DNA is TGTGCCAGCAGCTTGAATGGGGAGCAGTTCTTC. Translation: CASSLNGEQFF. The full variable domain, rest sourced from reference TRBV7-9 and TRBJ2-1, is DTGVSQNPRHKITKRGQNVTFRCDPISEHNRLYWYRQTLGQGPEFLTYFQNEAQLEKSRLLSDRFSAERPKGSFSTLEIQRTEQGDSAMYLCASSLNGEQFFGPGTRLTVL.

The V and J genes are TRBV25-1 and TRBJ2-5; D gene ambiguous. V lost 8 bases and J 4 bases, leaving 2 bases between the germline ends. The germline V gene encodes CDR1 MGHDK and CDR2 SYGVNS. The CDR3 consists of 9 residues. The CDR3: CASGETQYF. In DNA form, the CDR3 reads TGTGCCAGCGGAGAGACCCAGTACTTC.

V usage is TRBV30 and J usage is TRBJ1-5; no clear D. The germline V gene encodes CDR1 GTSNPN and CDR2 SVGIG (reference sequence). The CDR3 totals 14 residues. V shed 3 bases and J shed 1 base, with 10 bases lying between them. The CDR3 coding sequence is TGTGCCTGGAGAGAAGGAGCGAGCAATCAGCCCCAGCATTTT. It specifies CAWREGASNQPQHF.

V gene TRBV27 combines with J gene TRBJ2-1; 8 bases are a match to TRBD1. The J segment lost 8 bases and the V segment lost 1 base, leaving 7 bases of the junction unmatched. The CDR3 totals 15 residues. Germline CDR1 MNHEY, CDR2 SMNVEV (reference sequence). CDR3 amino acids: CASSLWAGGAYEQFF. CDR3 nucleotide sequence: TGTGCCAGCAGTTTATGGGCAGGGGGCGCATATGAGCAGTTCTTC.

This clone was detected only a few times. The CDR3 spells CASRPLGGLFTDTQYF. The CDR3 DNA reads TGTGCCAGCCGCCCTCTGGGGGGGTTGTTCACAGATACGCAGTATTTT. V and J are TRBV28 and TRBJ2-3, with 7 bases fitting TRBD2. With V trimmed by 8 bases and J by 2 bases, 13 bases remained unmatched. CDR3 length: 16 residues. Germline loops: CDR1 MDHEN, CDR2 SYDVKM.